The sample holds a few counts of the clone carrying this TCR beta chain. CDR3 length: 16 residues. Germline V CDR1 and CDR2: MGHRA, YSYEKL. V dropped 3 bases and J dropped 5; count of bases not matched to a gene: 6. The sample comes from a study of T cells after yellow fever vaccination. The wider study: Researchers used SMART-Seq v4 Ultra Low Input to prepare fractions that had low cell numbers.

TCRdb independently ran MiXCR on the 5' RACE reads; one entry per CDR3 protein. The sample has 340,000 or so distinct CDR3 sequences; around an eighth are singletons. The chain has TRBV4-1 and TRBJ2-3; 12 bases map to TRBD2. The input for sequencing was CD4+ T cells sorted from PBMCs, taken 15 days after the yellow fever booster vaccination. This clonotype was sampled from a man aged 18 to 35 who received the YFV17D yellow fever vaccine. CDR3 in amino acids: CASSHLAGGLGDTQYF. DNA for the CDR3: TGCGCCAGCAGCCATCTAGCGGGGGGGCTTGGAGATACGCAGTATTTT.